The 26 T cell receptor beta chains below all came from one sample that was sequenced in a study of cytomegalovirus exposure and HLA in healthy donors. The PCR was carried out with 60 Vbeta primers and 13 Jbeta primers. TCRdb keeps only in-frame clones here, not all; method: immunoSEQ multiplex PCR. The sample has about 160,000 clones; 84% are singletons. The sequenced sample consisted of PBMCs. These receptors were taken from a boy aged 2 to 9 in good health and CMV-seronegative.

V and J are TRBV9 and TRBJ2-7, with 10 bases lining up with TRBD2. The CDR3 sequence is 15 residues long. J lost 3 bases, V lost 7 bases, and 10 bases had no gene match. From germline, CDR1 is SGDLS and CDR2 YYNGEE. The CDR3 DNA sequence: TGTGCCAGCGCCAGGGGGACTAGCGCGAACTACGAGCAGTACTTC. Protein product: CASARGTSANYEQYF.

The chain uses TRBV7-9 and TRBJ2-1; the match to TRBD2 covers 12 bases. CDR1 and CDR2 (germline): SEHNR, FQNEAQ (reference sequence). The CDR3 length is 14 residues. After removal of 5 bases from V and 9 bases from J, the junction contained 5 bases not matched to a gene. The CDR3 sequence is CASSVELAGGEQFF. As DNA, the CDR3 is TGTGCCAGCAGCGTCGAACTAGCGGGAGGTGAGCAGTTCTTC.

J is TRBJ2-2 and V is TRBV7-3, with D possibly being TRBD2 (6 bases). Germline V CDR1 and CDR2: SGHTA, FQGTGA. This CDR3 has 14 residues. The V and J ends lost 4 bases and 1 base respectively, with 7 bases between them. The CDR3, as DNA: TGTGCCAGCAGCTATAGCGGGAACACCGGGGAGCTGTTTTTT. It is translated as CASSYSGNTGELFF.

The chain uses TRBV25-1 and TRBJ2-7; D not certain. Trimming cost V 3 bases and J 4 bases, with 10 bases left between them. The CDR3 is 13 residues long. Per the germline V gene, CDR1 is MGHDK and CDR2 is SYGVNS. CDR3 nucleotide sequence: TGTGCCAGCAGTGATTCAGGAAAATACGAGCAGTACTTC. Translating it yields CASSDSGKYEQYF.

The rearrangement links TRBV29-1 to TRBJ2-1; possible D gene TRBD1, 5 bases. Looked up from germline, CDR1 is SQVTM and CDR2 is ANQGSEA. The germline V and J ends were trimmed by 2 bases and 7 bases, with 18 bases remaining between them. This CDR3 has 15 residues. The CDR3: CSVELGQGRRNEQFF. The CDR3 DNA sequence: TGCAGCGTTGAACTTGGGCAGGGTAGACGGAATGAGCAGTTCTTC.

This CDR3 reads CASSTRTGGGELFF. CDR3 coding DNA: TGTGCCAGCAGTACACGGACAGGGGGCGGGGAGCTGTTTTTT. The chain links TRBV6-1 to TRBJ2-2, with 10 positions matching TRBD1. Trimming took 5 bases from V and 7 from J; bases not matched to a gene: 4. CDR3 length: 14 amino acids. Germline loops: CDR1 MNHNS, CDR2 SASEGT.

V is TRBV5-1 and J is TRBJ1-1, with 7 bases identical to TRBD1. Per the germline V gene, CDR1 is SGHRS and CDR2 is YFSETQ. J was trimmed by 5 bases and V by 7 bases; bases with no gene match: 11. The CDR3 runs to 14 residues. The CDR3 sequence is CASRNRGDRTEAFF. For the CDR3, the DNA is TGCGCCAGCCGAAATAGGGGGGACAGAACTGAAGCTTTCTTT.

V usage is TRBV29-1 and J usage is TRBJ2-7, with 8 bases fitting TRBD2. The CDR3 runs 15 residues. Germline CDR1 SQVTM, CDR2 ANQGSEA. V lost 1 base, J lost 0 bases, and 5 bases stayed unmatched. The DNA of the CDR3 is TGCAGCGTTGAAGTAACTAGCGGAGGCTCCTACGAGCAGTACTTC. Translated, it gives CSVEVTSGGSYEQYF.

The chain links TRBV9 to TRBJ2-1, with 11 bases fitting TRBD2. This CDR3 is 20 amino acids long. V shed 0 bases, J shed 0 bases, and the junction held 11 bases outside the gene matches. The germline V gene has CDR1 SGDLS and CDR2 YYNGEE. The CDR3 sequence is CASSVEWGLAEITSYNEQFF. CDR3 sequence (DNA): TGTGCCAGCAGCGTAGAGTGGGGACTAGCGGAAATTACCTCCTACAATGAGCAGTTCTTC.

The CDR3 DNA sequence: TGTGCCACCAGCAGAGAAGCCCATAGCGGGTACTCCTACGAGCAGTACTTC. As protein: CATSREAHSGYSYEQYF. The chain has TRBV15 and TRBJ2-7; 7 bases agree with TRBD2. Per germline, CDR1 LNHNV and CDR2 YYDKDF (reference sequence). This CDR3 contains 17 residues. V was pared by 0 bases and J by 0 bases, with 8 bases of the junction left unmatched.

V usage is TRBV7-2 and J usage is TRBJ2-7, with D perhaps TRBD1 (5 bases). The germline gives CDR1 SGHTA, CDR2 FQGNSA. The CDR3 has 15 residues. The V gene lost 3 bases and the J gene lost 3 bases, with 15 bases spanning the gap. CDR3 protein: CASSFRQGVYYEQYF. The CDR3 DNA is TGTGCCAGCAGCTTTAGGCAGGGCGTGTACTACGAGCAGTACTTC.

The V gene is TRBV18, the J gene TRBJ2-3; D gene uncertain. V lost 3 bases and J 6 bases, leaving 7 bases between the germline ends. Germline V gene lookup returns CDR1 KGHSH and CDR2 LQKENI. This CDR3 spans 12 amino acids. The CDR3 reads CASSPSRDTQYF. As DNA, the CDR3 is TGTGCCAGCTCACCTTCGAGGGATACGCAGTATTTT.

The genes are TRBV5-1 and TRBJ1-2; 7 bases agree with TRBD1. Germline CDR1 is SGHRS and CDR2 is YFSETQ. This CDR3 has 14 amino acids. V was pared by 3 bases and J by 2 bases, with 4 bases of the junction left unmatched. The DNA of the CDR3 is TGCGCCAGCAGCTCGACGACAGGGAACTATGGCTACACCTTC. It encodes CASSSTTGNYGYTF.

The chain uses TRBV27 and TRBJ2-3; 11 bases line up with TRBD1. V lost 5 bases and J lost 4; bases outside the gene matches: 8. The CDR3 consists of 16 residues. CDR1 is MNHEY, CDR2 SMNVEV, per germline (reference sequence). In nucleotides, the CDR3 is TGTGCCAGCAGTCCACGGACAGGGGGCGAGGCAGATACGCAGTATTTT. This gives the protein CASSPRTGGEADTQYF.

The chain combines TRBV10-3 with TRBJ2-1; 9 nucleotides line up with TRBD2. CDR1 is ENHRY and CDR2 is SYGVKD in the germline V gene. The CDR3 is 15 amino acids. J lost 0 bases, V lost 5 bases, and 2 bases had no gene match. The CDR3 sequence: CAISFSGSSYNEQFF. The CDR3 DNA reads TGTGCCATCAGTTTTAGCGGGAGCTCCTACAATGAGCAGTTCTTC.

V gene TRBV28 combines with J gene TRBJ2-7, with TRBD1 identical over 12 bases. Trimming removed 6 bases from V and 6 bases from J; junction bases left unmatched: 9. Germline V gene data show CDR1 as MDHEN and CDR2 as SYDVKM. The CDR3 totals 15 residues. The CDR3 coding sequence is TGTGCCAGCAGCCACCGGGACAGGGGGCGACCCGAGCAGTACTTC. This codes for CASSHRDRGRPEQYF.

This clone was detected once. This chain uses TRBV7-8 with TRBJ2-7; TRBD2 matches at 9 bases. Germline V lookup: CDR1 SGHVS, CDR2 FQNEAQ. This CDR3 has 15 amino acids. The V segment lost 1 base and the J segment 4 bases; nucleotides outside the gene matches: 5. The CDR3 coding sequence is TGTGCCAGCAGCTTAGGAGCTAGCGGGACTTACGAGCAGTACTTC. Amino acids: CASSLGASGTYEQYF.

This clone appeared a single time. The chain carries TRBV30 and TRBJ2-1; a weak D match, TRBD2 (6 bases). The germline V gene encodes CDR1 GTSNPN and CDR2 SVGIG (reference sequence). The length of the CDR3 is 15 residues. The V end lost 1 base, the J end lost 4 bases, and 14 bases lay between the germline ends. CDR3 sequence reads: CAWSGSGASYNEQFF. In nucleotides, the CDR3 is TGTGCCTGGAGTGGGTCGGGAGCTTCATACAATGAGCAGTTCTTC.

The V and J genes are TRBV13 and TRBJ2-7, with D unresolved. Trimming took off 11 bases at V and 1 base at J, with 21 bases between the two ends. The CDR3 runs to 15 residues. The germline gives CDR1 PRHDT, CDR2 FYEKMQ (reference sequence). The CDR3 DNA reads as TGTGCCCACGGCGGTTTACCTCATCCTTCCTACGAGCAGTACTTC. Encoded protein: CAHGGLPHPSYEQYF.

The chain carries TRBV4-1 and TRBJ2-1, with TRBD2 identical over 10 bases. CDR3 size: 19 residues. J was trimmed by 5 bases and V by 1 base; bases with no gene match: 14. Germline CDR1 is MGHRA and CDR2 is YSYEKL. The CDR3 coding sequence is TGCGCCAGCAGCCAAGGTCTCATTAGGACTAGCGGAGGGAACAATGAGCAGTTCTTC. It encodes CASSQGLIRTSGGNNEQFF.

This chain uses TRBV6-4 with TRBJ2-3, with D perhaps matching TRBD1 (5 bases). Per the germline V gene, CDR1 is MRHNA and CDR2 is SNTAGT. Trimming removed 5 bases from V and 0 bases from J, with 12 bases in between. The CDR3 has 15 amino acids. Here the CDR3 reads CASSSNPGSTDTQYF. The CDR3 nucleotides read TGTGCCAGCAGTTCAAACCCAGGGAGCACAGATACGCAGTATTTT.

The rearrangement joins TRBV13 to TRBJ1-3; D is ambiguous. Between the trimmed V and J ends, which lost 2 bases and 8 bases, there was a span of 10 bases. Germline V gene lookup returns CDR1 PRHDT and CDR2 FYEKMQ (reference sequence). CDR3 length: 13 amino acids. CDR3 sequence reads: CASSLLTLDTIYF. CDR3 DNA sequence: TGTGCCAGCAGCTTATTAACCTTAGACACCATATATTTT.

This clone was seen more than once but under ten times. This chain links TRBV28 with TRBJ1-1; 9 bases align to TRBD1. V lost 5 bases to trimming and J lost 4 bases; unmatched junction nucleotides: 5. Germline V gives CDR1 MDHEN, CDR2 SYDVKM. This CDR3 has 14 residues. The CDR3 is CASSPPDRGTEAFF. In DNA form, the CDR3 reads TGTGCCAGCAGTCCGCCGGACAGGGGCACTGAAGCTTTCTTT. The full variable domain, with the rest looked up from reference TRBV28 and TRBJ1-1, is DVKVTQSSRYLVKRTGEKVFLECVQDMDHENMFWYRQDPGLGLRLIYFSYDVKMKEKGDIPEGYSVSREKKERFSLILESASTNQTSMYLCASSPPDRGTEAFFGQGTRLTVV.

This chain uses TRBV19 with TRBJ1-5; no firm D call. Germline CDR1 and CDR2: LNHDA and SQIVND (reference sequence). The V end lost 2 bases, the J end lost 1 base, and 12 bases lay between the germline ends. The CDR3 loop spans 16 amino acids. In DNA form, the CDR3 reads TGTGCCAGTAGTATATCGGGGTTAGGGAGCAATCAGCCCCAGCATTTT. It codes for CASSISGLGSNQPQHF.

J is TRBJ2-7 and V is TRBV29-1, with 7 nucleotides matching TRBD2. V dropped 6 bases and J dropped 2; count of bases not matched to a gene: 7. CDR3 length: 13 amino acids. Germline loops: CDR1 SQVTM, CDR2 ANQGSEA. CDR3 bases: TGCAGCGTCCTACTAGCGATCACCTACGAGCAGTACTTC. It yields the protein CSVLLAITYEQYF.

The chain couples TRBV29-1 to TRBJ2-1; 10 nucleotides line up with TRBD2. Trimming removed 2 bases from V and 6 bases from J; junction bases left unmatched: 13. The CDR3 is 17 amino acids. Germline CDR1 reads SQVTM; CDR2 reads ANQGSEA. Here the CDR3 DNA reads TGCAGCGTTGAATGGGGGGGTACTAGCGGGACGATCAATGAGCAGTTCTTC. Translated, it gives CSVEWGGTSGTINEQFF.